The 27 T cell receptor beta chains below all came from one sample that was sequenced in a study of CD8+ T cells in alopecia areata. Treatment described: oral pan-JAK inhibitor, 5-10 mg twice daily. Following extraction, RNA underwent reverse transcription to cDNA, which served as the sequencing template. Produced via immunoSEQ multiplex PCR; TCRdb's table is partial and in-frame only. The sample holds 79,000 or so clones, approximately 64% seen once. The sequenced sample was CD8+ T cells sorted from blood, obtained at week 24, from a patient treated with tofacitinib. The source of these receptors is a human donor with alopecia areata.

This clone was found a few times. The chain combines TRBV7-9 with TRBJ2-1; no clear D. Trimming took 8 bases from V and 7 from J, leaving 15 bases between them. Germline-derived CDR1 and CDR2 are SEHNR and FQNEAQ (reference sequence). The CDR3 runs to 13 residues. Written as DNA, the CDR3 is TGTGCCAGCCAGGATGGATCAATAAATGAGCAGTTCTTC. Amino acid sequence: CASQDGSINEQFF.

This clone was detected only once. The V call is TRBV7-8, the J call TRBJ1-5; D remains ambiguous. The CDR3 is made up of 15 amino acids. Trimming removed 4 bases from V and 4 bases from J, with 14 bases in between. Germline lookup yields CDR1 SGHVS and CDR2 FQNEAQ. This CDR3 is CASSSDGSPNQPQHF. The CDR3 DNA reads TGTGCCAGCAGCTCCGACGGGTCACCTAATCAGCCCCAGCATTTT.

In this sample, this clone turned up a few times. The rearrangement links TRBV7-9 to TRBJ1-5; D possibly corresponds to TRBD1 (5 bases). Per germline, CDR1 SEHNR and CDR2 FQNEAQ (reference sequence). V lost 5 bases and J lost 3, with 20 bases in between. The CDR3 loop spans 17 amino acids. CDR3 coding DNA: TGTGCCAGCAGCACACTCACGCGGGGGGGAAACAATCAGCCCCAGCATTTT. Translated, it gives CASSTLTRGGNNQPQHF.

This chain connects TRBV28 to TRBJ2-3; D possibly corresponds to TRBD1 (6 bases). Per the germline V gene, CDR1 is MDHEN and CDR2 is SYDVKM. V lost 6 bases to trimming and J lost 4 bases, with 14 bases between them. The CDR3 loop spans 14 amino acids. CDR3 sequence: CASSPRQAPDTQYF. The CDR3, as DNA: TGTGCCAGCAGCCCTCGACAGGCCCCAGATACGCAGTATTTT.

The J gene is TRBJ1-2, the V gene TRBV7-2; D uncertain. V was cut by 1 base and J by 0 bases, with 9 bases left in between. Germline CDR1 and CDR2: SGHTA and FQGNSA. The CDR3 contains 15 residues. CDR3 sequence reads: CASSLDPRTNYGYTF. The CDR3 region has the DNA TGTGCCAGCAGCTTAGACCCTCGGACTAACTATGGCTACACCTTC.

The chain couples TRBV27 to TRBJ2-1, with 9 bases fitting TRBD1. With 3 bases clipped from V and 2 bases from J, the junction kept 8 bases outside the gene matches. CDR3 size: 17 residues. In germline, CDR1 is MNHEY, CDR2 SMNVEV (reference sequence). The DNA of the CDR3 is TGTGCCAGCAGTTTTTCCACAGGGGGCGCGCCCTACAATGAGCAGTTCTTC. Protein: CASSFSTGGAPYNEQFF.

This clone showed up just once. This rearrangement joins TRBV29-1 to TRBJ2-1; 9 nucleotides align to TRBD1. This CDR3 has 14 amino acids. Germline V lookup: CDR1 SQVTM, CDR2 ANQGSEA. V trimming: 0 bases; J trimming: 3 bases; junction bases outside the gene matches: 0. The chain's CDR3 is CSVEEGQGYNEQFF. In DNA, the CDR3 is TGCAGCGTTGAAGAGGGACAGGGCTACAATGAGCAGTTCTTC.

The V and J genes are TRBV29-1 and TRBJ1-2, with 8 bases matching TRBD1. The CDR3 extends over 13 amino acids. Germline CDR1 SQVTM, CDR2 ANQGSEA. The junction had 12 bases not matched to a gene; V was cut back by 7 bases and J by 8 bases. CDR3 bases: TGCAGCGCACTCGGACAGGGTATCCGAGGCTACACCTTC. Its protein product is CSALGQGIRGYTF.

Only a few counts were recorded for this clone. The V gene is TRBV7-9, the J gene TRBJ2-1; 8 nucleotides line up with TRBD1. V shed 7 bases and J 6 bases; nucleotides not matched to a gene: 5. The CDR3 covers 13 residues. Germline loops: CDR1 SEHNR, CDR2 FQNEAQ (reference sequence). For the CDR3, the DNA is TGTGCCAGCACCCAAGACAGGGGCAATGAGCAGTTCTTC. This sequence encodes CASTQDRGNEQFF.

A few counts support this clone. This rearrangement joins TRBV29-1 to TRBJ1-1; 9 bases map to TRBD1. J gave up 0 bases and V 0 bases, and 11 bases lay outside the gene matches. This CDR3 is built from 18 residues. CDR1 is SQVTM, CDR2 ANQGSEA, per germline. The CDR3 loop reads CSVEDPVGTGKLNTEAFF. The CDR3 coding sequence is TGCAGCGTTGAAGATCCGGTCGGGACAGGGAAATTGAACACTGAAGCTTTCTTT.

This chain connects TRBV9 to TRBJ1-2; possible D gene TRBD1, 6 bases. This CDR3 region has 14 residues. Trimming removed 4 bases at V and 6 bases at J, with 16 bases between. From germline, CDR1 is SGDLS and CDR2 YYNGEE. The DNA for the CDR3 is TGTGCCAGCAGCCCAACGACAGGCTCGGATGGCTACACCTTC. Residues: CASSPTTGSDGYTF.

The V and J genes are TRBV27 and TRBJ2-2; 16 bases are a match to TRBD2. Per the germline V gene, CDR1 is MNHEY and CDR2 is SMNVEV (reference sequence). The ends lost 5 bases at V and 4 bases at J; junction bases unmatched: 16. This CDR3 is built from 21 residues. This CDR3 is CASSAIRGLAGGYLSTGELFF. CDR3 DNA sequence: TGTGCCAGCAGTGCGATCAGGGGACTAGCGGGAGGGTATCTTAGCACCGGGGAGCTGTTTTTT.

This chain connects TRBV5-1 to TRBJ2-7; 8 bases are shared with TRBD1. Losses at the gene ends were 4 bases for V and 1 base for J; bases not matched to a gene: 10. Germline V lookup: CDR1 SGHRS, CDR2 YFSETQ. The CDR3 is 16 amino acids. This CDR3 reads CASSPGAGTGSYEQYF. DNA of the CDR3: TGCGCCAGCAGCCCCGGTGCCGGGACAGGTTCCTACGAGCAGTACTTC.

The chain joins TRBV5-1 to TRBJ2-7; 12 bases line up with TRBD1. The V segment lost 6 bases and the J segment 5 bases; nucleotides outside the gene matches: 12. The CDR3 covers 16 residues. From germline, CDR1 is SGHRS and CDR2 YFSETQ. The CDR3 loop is CASNEGQGAFEDEQYF. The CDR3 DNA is TGCGCCAGCAACGAGGGACAGGGGGCGTTCGAGGACGAGCAGTACTTC.

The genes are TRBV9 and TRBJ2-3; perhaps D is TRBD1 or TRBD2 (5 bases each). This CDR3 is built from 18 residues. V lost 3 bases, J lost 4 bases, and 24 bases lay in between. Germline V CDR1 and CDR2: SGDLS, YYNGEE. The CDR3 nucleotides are TGTGCCAGCAGCGCCCATGCCGGGACCTCACTTGGTCCAGATACGCAGTATTTT. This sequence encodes CASSAHAGTSLGPDTQYF.

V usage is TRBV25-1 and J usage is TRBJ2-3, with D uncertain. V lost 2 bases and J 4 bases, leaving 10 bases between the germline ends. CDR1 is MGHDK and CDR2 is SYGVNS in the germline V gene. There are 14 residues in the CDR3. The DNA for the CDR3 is TGTGCCAGCAGTGAAGGCTTCGGTGCAGATACGCAGTATTTT. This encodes CASSEGFGADTQYF.

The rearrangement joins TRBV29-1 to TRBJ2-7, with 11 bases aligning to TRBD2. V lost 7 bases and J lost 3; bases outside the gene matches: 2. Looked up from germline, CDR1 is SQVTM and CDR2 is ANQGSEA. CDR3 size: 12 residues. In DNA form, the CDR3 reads TGCAGCGGAGGGACTAGCGGCTACGAGCAGTACTTC. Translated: CSGGTSGYEQYF.

CDR3 DNA: TGCAGCGTTGAATCCGACGCCGACTACAATGAGCAGTTCTTC. Protein: CSVESDADYNEQFF. The chain has TRBV29-1 and TRBJ2-1; D unresolved. CDR1 and CDR2 (germline): SQVTM, ANQGSEA. The germline V and J ends were trimmed by 2 bases and 3 bases, with 11 bases remaining between them. The CDR3 sequence is 14 residues long.

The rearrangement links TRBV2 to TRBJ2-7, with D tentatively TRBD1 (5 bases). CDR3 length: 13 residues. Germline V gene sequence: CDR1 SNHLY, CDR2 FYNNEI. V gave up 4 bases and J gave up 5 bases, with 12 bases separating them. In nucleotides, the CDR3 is TGTGCCAGCAGTGTACGGATAGGGGACGAGCAGTACTTC. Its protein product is CASSVRIGDEQYF.

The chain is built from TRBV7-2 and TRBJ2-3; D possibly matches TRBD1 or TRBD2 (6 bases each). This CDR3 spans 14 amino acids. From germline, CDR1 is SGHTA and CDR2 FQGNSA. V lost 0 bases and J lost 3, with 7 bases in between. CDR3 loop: CASSLAGGTDTQYF. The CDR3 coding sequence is TGTGCCAGCAGCTTAGCAGGGGGGACAGATACGCAGTATTTT.

The CDR3 spells CAIYGPGHGYTF. CDR3 in DNA: TGTGCCATTTACGGCCCGGGGCATGGCTACACCTTC. The chain employs TRBV27 and TRBJ1-2; a weak D match, TRBD1 (5 bases). This CDR3 has 12 residues. Germline assignment: CDR1 MNHEY and CDR2 SMNVEV (reference sequence). Trimming removed 10 bases at V and 6 bases at J, with 15 bases between.

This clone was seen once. This CDR3 is CASSSKGTEGYTF. In DNA form, the CDR3 reads TGTGCCAGCAGCTCTAAAGGGACGGAGGGCTACACCTTC. The chain joins TRBV11-2 to TRBJ1-2; tentatively, D is TRBD1 (5 bases). Per the germline V gene, CDR1 is SGHAT and CDR2 is FQNNGV. Trimming cost V 4 bases and J 8 bases, with 14 bases left between them. The CDR3 has 13 amino acids.

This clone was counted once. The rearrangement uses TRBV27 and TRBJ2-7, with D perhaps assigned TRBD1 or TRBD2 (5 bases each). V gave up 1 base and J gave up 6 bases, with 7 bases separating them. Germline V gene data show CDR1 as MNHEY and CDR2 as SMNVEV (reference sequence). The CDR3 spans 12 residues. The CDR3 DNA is TGTGCCAGCAGTTTATTTGGGGGCGAGCAGTACTTC. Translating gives CASSLFGGEQYF.

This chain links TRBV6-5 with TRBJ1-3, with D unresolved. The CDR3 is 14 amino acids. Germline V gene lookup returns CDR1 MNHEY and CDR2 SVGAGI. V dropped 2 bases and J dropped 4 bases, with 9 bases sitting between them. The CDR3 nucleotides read TGTGCCAGCAGTTACAGCTTTGGAGGAAACACCATATATTTT. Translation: CASSYSFGGNTIYF.

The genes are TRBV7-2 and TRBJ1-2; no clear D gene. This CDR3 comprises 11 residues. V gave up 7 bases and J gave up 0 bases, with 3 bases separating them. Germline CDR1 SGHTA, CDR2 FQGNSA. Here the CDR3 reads CASTPNYGYTF. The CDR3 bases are TGTGCCAGCACCCCTAACTATGGCTACACCTTC.

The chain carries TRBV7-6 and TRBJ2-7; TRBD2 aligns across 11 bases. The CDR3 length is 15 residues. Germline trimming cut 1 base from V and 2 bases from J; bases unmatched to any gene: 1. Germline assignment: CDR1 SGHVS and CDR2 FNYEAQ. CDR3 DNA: TGTGCCAGCAGCTTAGTACTAGCGGGAGCCTACGAGCAGTACTTC. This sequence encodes CASSLVLAGAYEQYF. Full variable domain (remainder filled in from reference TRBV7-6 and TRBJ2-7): GAGVSQSPRYKVTKRGQDVALRCDPISGHVSLYWYRQALGQGPEFLTYFNYEAQQDKSGLPNDRFSAERPEGSISTLTIQRTEQRDSAMYRCASSLVLAGAYEQYFGPGTRLTVT.

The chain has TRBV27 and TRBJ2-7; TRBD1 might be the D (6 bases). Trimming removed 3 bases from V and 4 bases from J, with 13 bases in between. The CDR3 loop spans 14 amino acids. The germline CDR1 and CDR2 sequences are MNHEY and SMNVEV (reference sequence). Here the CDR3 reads CASSFNGQTYEQYF. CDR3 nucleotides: TGTGCCAGCAGTTTTAATGGACAGACATACGAGCAGTACTTC.